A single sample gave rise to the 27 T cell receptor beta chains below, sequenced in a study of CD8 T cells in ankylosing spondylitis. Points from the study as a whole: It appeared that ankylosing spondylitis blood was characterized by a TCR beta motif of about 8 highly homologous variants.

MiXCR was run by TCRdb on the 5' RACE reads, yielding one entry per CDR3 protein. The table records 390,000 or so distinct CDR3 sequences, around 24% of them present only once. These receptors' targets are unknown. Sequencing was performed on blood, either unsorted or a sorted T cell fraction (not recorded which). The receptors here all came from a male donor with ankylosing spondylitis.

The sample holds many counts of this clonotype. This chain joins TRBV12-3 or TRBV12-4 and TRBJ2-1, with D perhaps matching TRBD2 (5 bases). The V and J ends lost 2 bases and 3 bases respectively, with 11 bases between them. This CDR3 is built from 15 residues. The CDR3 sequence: CASSLSRGLYNEQFF. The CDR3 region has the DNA TGTGCCAGCAGTTTAAGCCGGGGTCTCTACAATGAGCAGTTCTTC.

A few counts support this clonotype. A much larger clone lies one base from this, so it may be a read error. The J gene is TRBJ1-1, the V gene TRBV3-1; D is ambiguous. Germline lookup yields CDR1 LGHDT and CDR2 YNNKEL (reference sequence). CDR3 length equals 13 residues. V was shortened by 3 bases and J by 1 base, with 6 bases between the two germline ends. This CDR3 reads CASSHGRNTEAFF. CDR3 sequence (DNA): TGTGCCAGCAGCCATGGACGGAACACTGAAGCTTTCTTT.

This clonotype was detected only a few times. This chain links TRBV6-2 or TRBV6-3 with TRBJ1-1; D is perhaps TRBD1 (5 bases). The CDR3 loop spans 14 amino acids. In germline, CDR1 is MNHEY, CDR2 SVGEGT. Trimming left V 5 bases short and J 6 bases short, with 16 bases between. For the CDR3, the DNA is TGTGCCAGCAGTGACGGGGCTCTCGCGGCTGAAGCTTTCTTT. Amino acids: CASSDGALAAEAFF.

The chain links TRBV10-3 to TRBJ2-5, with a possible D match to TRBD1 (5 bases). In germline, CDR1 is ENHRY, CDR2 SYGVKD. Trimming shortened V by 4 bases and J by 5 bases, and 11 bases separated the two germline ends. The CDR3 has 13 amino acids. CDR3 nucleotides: TGTGCCATCAGTGGACAGATGTTGGAGACCCAGTACTTC. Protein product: CAISGQMLETQYF.

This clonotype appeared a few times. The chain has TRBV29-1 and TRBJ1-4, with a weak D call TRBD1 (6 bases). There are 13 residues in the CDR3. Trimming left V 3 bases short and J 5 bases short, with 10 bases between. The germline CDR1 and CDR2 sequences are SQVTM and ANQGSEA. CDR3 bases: TGCAGCGTTGACGGAGGGGGGAATGAAAAACTGTTTTTT. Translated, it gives CSVDGGGNEKLFF.

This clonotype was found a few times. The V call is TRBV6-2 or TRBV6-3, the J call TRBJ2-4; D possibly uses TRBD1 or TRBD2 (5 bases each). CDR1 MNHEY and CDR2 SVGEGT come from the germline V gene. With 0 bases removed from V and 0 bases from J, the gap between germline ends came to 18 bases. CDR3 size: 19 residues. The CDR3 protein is CASSYSWRLRGRAKNIQYF. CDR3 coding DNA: TGTGCCAGCAGTTACTCGTGGCGCCTTCGGGGCAGAGCCAAAAACATTCAGTACTTC.

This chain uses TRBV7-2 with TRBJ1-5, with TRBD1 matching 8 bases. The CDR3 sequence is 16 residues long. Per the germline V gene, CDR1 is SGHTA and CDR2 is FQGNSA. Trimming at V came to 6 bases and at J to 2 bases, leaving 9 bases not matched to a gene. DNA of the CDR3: TGTGCCAGCAGTCCTCTGACAGGGGTTGGCAATCAGCCCCAGCATTTT. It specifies CASSPLTGVGNQPQHF.

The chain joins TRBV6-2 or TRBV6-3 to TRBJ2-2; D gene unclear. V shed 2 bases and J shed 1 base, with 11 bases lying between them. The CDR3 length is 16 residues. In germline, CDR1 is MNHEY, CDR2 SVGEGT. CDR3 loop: CASSYSVVLNTGELFF. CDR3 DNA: TGTGCCAGCAGTTACAGCGTCGTCTTGAACACCGGGGAGCTGTTTTTT.

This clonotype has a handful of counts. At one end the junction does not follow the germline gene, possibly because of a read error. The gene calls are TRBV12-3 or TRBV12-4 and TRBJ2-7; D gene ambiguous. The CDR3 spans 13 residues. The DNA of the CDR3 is TGTGCCAGCAGTTCCTCCGCGTCGTCCTTCCCCCACTTC. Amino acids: CASSSSASSFPHF.

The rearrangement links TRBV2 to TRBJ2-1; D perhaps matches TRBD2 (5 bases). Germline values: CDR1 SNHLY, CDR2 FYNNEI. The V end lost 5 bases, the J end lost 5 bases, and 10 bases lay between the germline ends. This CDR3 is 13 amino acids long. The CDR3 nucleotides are TGTGCCAGCAGTCCAACTAGTAACAATGAGCAGTTCTTC. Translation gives CASSPTSNNEQFF.

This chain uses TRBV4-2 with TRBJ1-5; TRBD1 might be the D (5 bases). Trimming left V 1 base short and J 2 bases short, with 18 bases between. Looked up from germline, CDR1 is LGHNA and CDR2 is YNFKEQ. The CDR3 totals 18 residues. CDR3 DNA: TGTGCCAGCAGCCAAGGGGGGACGAGGGGATACGGCAATCAGCCCCAGCATTTT. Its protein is CASSQGGTRGYGNQPQHF.

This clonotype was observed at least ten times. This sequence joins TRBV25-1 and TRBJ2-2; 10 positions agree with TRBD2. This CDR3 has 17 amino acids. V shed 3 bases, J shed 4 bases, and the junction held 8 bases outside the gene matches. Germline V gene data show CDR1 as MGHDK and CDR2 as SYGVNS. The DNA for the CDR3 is TGTGCCAGCAGTGACACCGCCAGACTAGCGGGCACCGGGGAGCTGTTTTTT. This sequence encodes CASSDTARLAGTGELFF.

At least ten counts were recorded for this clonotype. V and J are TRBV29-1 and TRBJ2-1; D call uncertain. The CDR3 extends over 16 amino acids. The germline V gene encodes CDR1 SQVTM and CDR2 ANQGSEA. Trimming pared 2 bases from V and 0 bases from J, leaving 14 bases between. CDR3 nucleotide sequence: TGCAGCGTTGAACCTCACCGAGGAGCCTCCTACAATGAGCAGTTCTTC. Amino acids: CSVEPHRGASYNEQFF.

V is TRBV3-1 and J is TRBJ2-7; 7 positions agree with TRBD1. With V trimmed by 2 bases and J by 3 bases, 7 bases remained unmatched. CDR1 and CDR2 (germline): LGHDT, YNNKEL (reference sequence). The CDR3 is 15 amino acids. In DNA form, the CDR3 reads TGTGCCAGCAGCCAACCCGGACAGGTGGGCTACGAGCAGTACTTC. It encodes CASSQPGQVGYEQYF.

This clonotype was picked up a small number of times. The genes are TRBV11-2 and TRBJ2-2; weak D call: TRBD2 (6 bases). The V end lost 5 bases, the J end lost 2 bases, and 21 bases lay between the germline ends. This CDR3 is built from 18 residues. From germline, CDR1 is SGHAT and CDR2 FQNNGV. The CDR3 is CASSPEGWNSGNTGELFF. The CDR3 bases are TGTGCCAGCAGCCCCGAAGGGTGGAATAGCGGCAACACCGGGGAGCTGTTTTTT.

This CDR3 reads CASSLTASYEQYF. The CDR3 coding sequence is TGTGCCAGCAGCTTGACAGCCTCCTACGAGCAGTACTTC. V usage is TRBV14 and J usage is TRBJ2-7; weak D call: TRBD1 (5 bases). Between the trimmed V and J ends, which lost 5 bases and 0 bases, there was a span of 8 bases. Germline CDR1 is SGHDN and CDR2 is FVKESK. CDR3 size: 13 residues.

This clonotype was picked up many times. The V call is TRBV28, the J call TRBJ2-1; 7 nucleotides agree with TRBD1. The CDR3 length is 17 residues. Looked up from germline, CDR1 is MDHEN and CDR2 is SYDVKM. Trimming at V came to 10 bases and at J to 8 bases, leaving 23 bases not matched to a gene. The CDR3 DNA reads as TGTGCCACCCATCCCGCTTGGGGCCAGGGGGATATTGATGAGCAGTTCTTC. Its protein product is CATHPAWGQGDIDEQFF.

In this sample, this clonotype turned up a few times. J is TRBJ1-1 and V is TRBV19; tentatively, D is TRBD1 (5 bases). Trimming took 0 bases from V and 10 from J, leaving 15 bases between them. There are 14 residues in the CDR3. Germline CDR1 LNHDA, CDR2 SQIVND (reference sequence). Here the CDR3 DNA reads TGTGCCAGTAGTATAGATCGAGGGGCACGCAGAGCTTTCTTT. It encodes CASSIDRGARRAFF.

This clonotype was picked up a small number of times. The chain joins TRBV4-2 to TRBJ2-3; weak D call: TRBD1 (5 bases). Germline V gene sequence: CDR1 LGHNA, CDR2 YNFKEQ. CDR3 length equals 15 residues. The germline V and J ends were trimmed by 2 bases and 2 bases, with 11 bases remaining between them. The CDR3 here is CASSQQQGYTDTQYF. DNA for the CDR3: TGTGCCAGCAGCCAACAGCAGGGTTACACAGATACGCAGTATTTT.

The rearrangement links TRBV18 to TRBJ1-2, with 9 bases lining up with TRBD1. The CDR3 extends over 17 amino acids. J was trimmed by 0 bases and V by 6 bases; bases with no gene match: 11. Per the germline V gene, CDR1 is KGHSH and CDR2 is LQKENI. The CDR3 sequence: CASSRGQGTSTNYGYTF. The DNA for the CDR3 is TGTGCCAGCTCCAGAGGACAGGGGACCTCTACTAACTATGGCTACACCTTC.

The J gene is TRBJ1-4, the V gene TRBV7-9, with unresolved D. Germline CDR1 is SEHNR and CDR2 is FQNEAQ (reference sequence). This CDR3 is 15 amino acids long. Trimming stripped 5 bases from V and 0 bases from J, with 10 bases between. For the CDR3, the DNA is TGTGCCAGCAGCCACTACGTCGCAACTAATGAAAAACTGTTTTTT. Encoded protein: CASSHYVATNEKLFF.

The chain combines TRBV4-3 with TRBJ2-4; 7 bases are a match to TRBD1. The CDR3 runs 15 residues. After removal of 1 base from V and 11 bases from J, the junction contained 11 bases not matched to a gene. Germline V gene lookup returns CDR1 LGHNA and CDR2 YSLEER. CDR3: CASSQAGTDYGVQYF. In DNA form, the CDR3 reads TGCGCCAGCAGCCAAGCCGGGACAGACTACGGAGTTCAGTACTTC.

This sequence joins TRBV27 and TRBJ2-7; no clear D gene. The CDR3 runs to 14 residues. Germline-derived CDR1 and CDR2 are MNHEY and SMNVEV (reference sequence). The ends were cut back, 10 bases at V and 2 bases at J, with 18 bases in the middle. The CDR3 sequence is CATRPARETYEQYF. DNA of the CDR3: TGTGCCACTCGGCCGGCCAGAGAAACCTACGAGCAGTACTTC.

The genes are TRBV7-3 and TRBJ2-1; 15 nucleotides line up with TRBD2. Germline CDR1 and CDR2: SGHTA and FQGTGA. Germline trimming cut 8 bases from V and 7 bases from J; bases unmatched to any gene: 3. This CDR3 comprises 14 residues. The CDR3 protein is CASSGTSGRNEQFF. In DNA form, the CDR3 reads TGTGCCAGCTCCGGGACTAGCGGGAGGAATGAGCAGTTCTTC.

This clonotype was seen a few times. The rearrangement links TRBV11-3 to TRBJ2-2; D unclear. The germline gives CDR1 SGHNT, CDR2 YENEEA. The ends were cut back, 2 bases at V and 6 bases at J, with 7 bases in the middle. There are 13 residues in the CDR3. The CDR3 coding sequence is TGTGCCAGCAGCTTACGATTGGCCGGGGAGCTGTTTTTT. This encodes CASSLRLAGELFF.

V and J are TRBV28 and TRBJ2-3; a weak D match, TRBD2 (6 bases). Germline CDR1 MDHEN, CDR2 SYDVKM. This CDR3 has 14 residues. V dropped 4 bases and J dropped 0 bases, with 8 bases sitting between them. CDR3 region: CASSSAGSTDTQYF. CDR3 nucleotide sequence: TGTGCCAGCAGTTCGGCGGGGAGCACAGATACGCAGTATTTT.

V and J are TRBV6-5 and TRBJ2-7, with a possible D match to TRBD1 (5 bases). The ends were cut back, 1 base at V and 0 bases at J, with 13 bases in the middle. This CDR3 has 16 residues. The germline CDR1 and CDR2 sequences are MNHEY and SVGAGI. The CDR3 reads CASSYWKTVDSYEQYF. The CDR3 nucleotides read TGTGCCAGCAGTTACTGGAAGACAGTGGACTCCTACGAGCAGTACTTC.